This passage covers 18 T cell receptor beta chains from one sample sequenced in a study of T cell responses to AZD1222 COVID-19 vaccine (dated by TCRdb to the early 2020s). In light of the paper, this sample's time point label describes: baseline before first vaccination. Library preparation employed the immunoSEQ multiplex PCR assay. In its TCRdb copy, this immuneACCESS table keeps in-frame sequences only and misses some clones. Where compared with another copy, unresolved V genes explain less than half of these, and the others have no known cause. The sample table contains some 150,000 clones; only one count was recorded for about 90% of them. The ten largest clones take up roughly 4.6% of the sample. The sample here was peripheral blood, taken on day 0 of AZD1222 vaccination. Every receptor here comes from an adult in good health.

The chain uses TRBV12-3 or TRBV12-4 and TRBJ1-2, with 9 positions matching TRBD1. J was trimmed by 7 bases and V by 6 bases; bases with no gene match: 6. The CDR3 totals 13 residues. Written as DNA, the CDR3 is TGTGCCAGCAGAGTCCGGGACAGGGTTGGCTACACCTTC. This translates into CASRVRDRVGYTF.

The gene calls are TRBV18 and TRBJ1-5, with 7 bases identical to TRBD1. This CDR3 comprises 17 residues. CDR1 and CDR2 (germline): KGHSH, LQKENI. V trimming: 4 bases; J trimming: 0 bases; junction bases outside the gene matches: 9. For the CDR3, the DNA is TGTGCCAGCTCACGGGACAGCAGCACACATAGCAATCAGCCCCAGCATTTT. Translating gives CASSRDSSTHSNQPQHF.

This clone showed up just a few times. The rearrangement uses TRBV5-1 and TRBJ2-1, with 12 bases that match TRBD2. The CDR3 extends over 16 amino acids. V lost 4 bases and J lost 9; bases outside the gene matches: 11. Germline lookup yields CDR1 SGHRS and CDR2 YFSETQ. For the CDR3, the DNA is TGCGCCAGCAGCCGTTTGACTAGCGGGAGAAGGAGTGAGCAGTTCTTC. Protein: CASSRLTSGRRSEQFF.

The chain uses TRBV28 and TRBJ2-3; D is undetermined. V was pared by 3 bases and J by 6 bases, with 16 bases between. Germline V lookup: CDR1 MDHEN, CDR2 SYDVKM. The CDR3 runs to 15 residues. The DNA of the CDR3 is TGTGCCAGCAGTTTGATCCTCGGGTCATGGGATACGCAGTATTTT. This encodes CASSLILGSWDTQYF.

This rearrangement joins TRBV19 to TRBJ2-1; 11 bases are a match to TRBD1. The CDR3 runs to 15 residues. V lost 6 bases and J lost 0; bases outside the gene matches: 1. CDR1 LNHDA and CDR2 SQIVND come from the germline V gene (reference sequence). This CDR3 is CASRGTGGSYNEQFF. The CDR3 DNA follows: TGTGCCAGTAGAGGGACAGGGGGCTCCTACAATGAGCAGTTCTTC.

The V and J genes are TRBV7-2 and TRBJ2-7, with D perhaps being TRBD1 or TRBD2 (5 bases each). The CDR3 has 13 residues. Per the germline V gene, CDR1 is SGHTA and CDR2 is FQGNSA. Between the trimmed V and J ends, which lost 7 bases and 4 bases, there was a span of 14 bases. CDR3 sequence (DNA): TGTGCCAGCACCTTGGGACCTTTATACGAGCAGTACTTC. Its protein product is CASTLGPLYEQYF.

This chain links TRBV7-2 with TRBJ2-7; D is uncertain. Trimming shortened V by 2 bases and J by 2 bases, and 13 bases separated the two germline ends. Germline V gene sequence: CDR1 SGHTA, CDR2 FQGNSA. The CDR3 spans 15 residues. The CDR3 protein is CASSLMVRQPYEQYF. The CDR3 DNA is TGTGCCAGCAGCTTAATGGTTAGGCAACCCTACGAGCAGTACTTC.

The chain uses TRBV5-1 and TRBJ1-4; D unclear. V was clipped by 0 bases and J by 8 bases, with 2 bases between them. CDR3 length equals 11 residues. Germline lookup yields CDR1 SGHRS and CDR2 YFSETQ. CDR3 sequence (DNA): TGCGCCAGCAGCTTGGGAGAAAAACTGTTTTTT. This encodes CASSLGEKLFF.

The CDR3 here is CASSLGQGLSNQPQHF. CDR3 nucleotide sequence: TGTGCCAGCAGCTTGGGCCAGGGGCTGAGCAATCAGCCCCAGCATTTT. The chain recombines TRBV5-8 with TRBJ1-5; D might be TRBD1 (6 bases). This CDR3 has 16 residues. Germline V gene lookup returns CDR1 SGHTS and CDR2 YDEGEE. V lost 0 bases, J lost 1 base, and 11 bases lay in between.

The V call is TRBV7-9, the J call TRBJ2-1; D is possibly TRBD2 (5 bases). Trimming took 4 bases from V and 6 from J, leaving 13 bases between them. The CDR3 is 14 residues long. Germline CDR1 SEHNR, CDR2 FQNEAQ (reference sequence). The CDR3 region is CASSSQWRSNEQFF. The CDR3 region has the DNA TGTGCCAGCAGCTCCCAGTGGAGGTCCAATGAGCAGTTCTTC.

The V gene is TRBV7-8, the J gene TRBJ2-5; tentatively, D is TRBD1 or TRBD2 (6 bases each). V dropped 1 base and J dropped 2 bases, with 14 bases sitting between them. The CDR3 totals 16 residues. Germline V gene sequence: CDR1 SGHVS, CDR2 FQNEAQ. CDR3 sequence: CASSLGLGGLQETQYF. The CDR3 DNA reads as TGTGCCAGCAGCTTAGGCCTGGGGGGCCTACAAGAGACCCAGTACTTC. The whole variable domain, filled in from reference TRBV7-8 and TRBJ2-5, reads GAGVSQSPRYKVAKRGQDVALRCDPISGHVSLFWYQQALGQGPEFLTYFQNEAQLDKSGLPSDRFFAERPEGSVSTLKIQRTQQEDSAVYLCASSLGLGGLQETQYFGPGTRLLVL.

The chain employs TRBV7-3 and TRBJ2-2; D unclear. Germline V gives CDR1 SGHTA, CDR2 FQGTGA. V was trimmed by 3 bases and J by 0 bases, leaving 2 bases between them. CDR3 length: 13 amino acids. This chain's CDR3 is CASSFSNTGELFF. The CDR3 DNA is TGTGCCAGCAGCTTCTCGAACACCGGGGAGCTGTTTTTT.

V gene TRBV4-2 combines with J gene TRBJ1-2, with D hard to call. CDR1 and CDR2 from the germline V gene are LGHNA and YNFKEQ. The ends were cut back, 0 bases at V and 5 bases at J, with 10 bases in the middle. This CDR3 is 14 amino acids long. DNA for the CDR3: TGTGCCAGCAGCCAAGATTCGGGAGAATATGGCTACACCTTC. Its translation: CASSQDSGEYGYTF.

This clone was picked up one time. The V and J genes are TRBV4-3 and TRBJ1-5; perhaps TRBD1 as D (5 bases). Germline V CDR1 and CDR2: LGHNA, YSLEER. Trimming took 0 bases from V and 3 from J, leaving 9 bases between them. This CDR3 is built from 15 residues. CDR3 in DNA: TGCGCCAGCAGCCAAGATGCCAGGGACAATCAGCCCCAGCATTTT. It is translated as CASSQDARDNQPQHF.

The gene calls are TRBV28 and TRBJ2-5; 9 bases are a match to TRBD2. CDR1 is MDHEN, CDR2 SYDVKM, per germline. The V gene end was trimmed by 9 bases and the J gene end by 4 bases; junction bases not matched to a gene: 6. The length of the CDR3 is 13 residues. Here the CDR3 reads CASGTSFVETQYF. In DNA, the CDR3 is TGTGCCAGTGGGACTAGCTTTGTAGAGACCCAGTACTTC.

This chain connects TRBV28 to TRBJ2-2; the match to TRBD2 covers 9 bases. Germline V gene lookup returns CDR1 MDHEN and CDR2 SYDVKM. V lost 6 bases to trimming and J lost 6 bases; unmatched junction nucleotides: 11. CDR3 size: 16 residues. CDR3 amino acids: CASSGLSGRTAGELFF. In DNA form, the CDR3 reads TGTGCCAGCAGCGGCCTTAGCGGGAGAACGGCCGGGGAGCTGTTTTTT.

The V and J genes are TRBV7-9 and TRBJ2-7; TRBD2 aligns across 8 bases. CDR3 length: 13 amino acids. Per the germline V gene, CDR1 is SEHNR and CDR2 is FQNEAQ (reference sequence). V lost 1 base and J lost 6; bases outside the gene matches: 2. CDR3 nucleotide sequence: TGTGCCAGCAGCTTAGAGCGGGGGCTCGAGCAGTACTTC. It encodes CASSLERGLEQYF.

The CDR3 sequence is CASSVVPGLTPEGYTF. CDR3 in DNA: TGTGCCAGCAGCGTAGTCCCCGGCCTGACCCCGGAAGGCTACACCTTC. The chain uses TRBV9 and TRBJ1-2; D is unresolved. Germline V gives CDR1 SGDLS, CDR2 YYNGEE. The CDR3 covers 16 residues. V lost 0 bases to trimming and J lost 8 bases, with 20 bases between them.